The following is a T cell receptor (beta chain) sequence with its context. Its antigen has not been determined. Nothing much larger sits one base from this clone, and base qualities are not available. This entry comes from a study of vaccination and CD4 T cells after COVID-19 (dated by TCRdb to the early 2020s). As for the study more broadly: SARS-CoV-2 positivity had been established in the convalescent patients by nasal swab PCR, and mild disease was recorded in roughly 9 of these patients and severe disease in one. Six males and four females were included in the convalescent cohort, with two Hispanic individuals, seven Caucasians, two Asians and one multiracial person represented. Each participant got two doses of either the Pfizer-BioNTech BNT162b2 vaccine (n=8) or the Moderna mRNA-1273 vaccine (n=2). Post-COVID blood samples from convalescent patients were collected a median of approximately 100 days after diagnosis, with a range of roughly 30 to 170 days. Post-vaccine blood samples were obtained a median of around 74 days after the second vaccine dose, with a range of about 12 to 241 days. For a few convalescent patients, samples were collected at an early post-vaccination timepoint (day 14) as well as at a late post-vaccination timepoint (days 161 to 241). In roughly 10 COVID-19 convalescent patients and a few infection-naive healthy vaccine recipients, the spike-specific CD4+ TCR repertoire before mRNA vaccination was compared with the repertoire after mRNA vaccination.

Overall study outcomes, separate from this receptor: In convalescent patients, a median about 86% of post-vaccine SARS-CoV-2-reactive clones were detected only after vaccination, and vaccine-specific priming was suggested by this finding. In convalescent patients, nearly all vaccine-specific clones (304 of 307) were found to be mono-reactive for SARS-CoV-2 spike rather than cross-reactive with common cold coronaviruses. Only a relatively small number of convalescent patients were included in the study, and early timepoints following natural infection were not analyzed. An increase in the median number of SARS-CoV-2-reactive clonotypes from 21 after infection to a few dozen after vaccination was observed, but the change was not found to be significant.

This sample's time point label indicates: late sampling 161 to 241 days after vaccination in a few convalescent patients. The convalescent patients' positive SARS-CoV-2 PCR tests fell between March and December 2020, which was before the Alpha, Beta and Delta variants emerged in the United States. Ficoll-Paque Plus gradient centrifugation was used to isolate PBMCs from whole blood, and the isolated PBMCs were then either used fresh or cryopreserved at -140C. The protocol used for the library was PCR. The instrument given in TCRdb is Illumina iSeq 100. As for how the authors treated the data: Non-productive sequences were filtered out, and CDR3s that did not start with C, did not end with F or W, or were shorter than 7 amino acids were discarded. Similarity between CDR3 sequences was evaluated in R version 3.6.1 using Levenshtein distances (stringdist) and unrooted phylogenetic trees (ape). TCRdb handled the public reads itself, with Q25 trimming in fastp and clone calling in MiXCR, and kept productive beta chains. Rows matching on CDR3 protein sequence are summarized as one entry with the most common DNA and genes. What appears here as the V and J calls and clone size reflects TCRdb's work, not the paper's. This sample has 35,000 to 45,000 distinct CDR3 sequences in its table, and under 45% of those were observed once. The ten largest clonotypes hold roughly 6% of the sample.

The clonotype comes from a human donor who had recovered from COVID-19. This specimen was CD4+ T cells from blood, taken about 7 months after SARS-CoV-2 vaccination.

The CDR3 protein sequence reads: CASSYGQGSLFF. The nucleotide sequence is given as TGTGCCAGCAGTTACGGACAGGGATCGTTGTTTTTT. The V and J segments used are TRBV6-5 and TRBJ2-2, and TRBD1 aligns with 8 junction nucleotides. The CDR3 measures 12 amino acids from cysteine to phenylalanine. The read is trimmed to its CDR3 DNA, 36 bases read in frame from base 1. Trimming takes 2 bases off V and 15 bases off J; junction bases not matched to a gene: 5. CDR1 MNHEY and CDR2 SVGAGI are derived from the germline V gene.